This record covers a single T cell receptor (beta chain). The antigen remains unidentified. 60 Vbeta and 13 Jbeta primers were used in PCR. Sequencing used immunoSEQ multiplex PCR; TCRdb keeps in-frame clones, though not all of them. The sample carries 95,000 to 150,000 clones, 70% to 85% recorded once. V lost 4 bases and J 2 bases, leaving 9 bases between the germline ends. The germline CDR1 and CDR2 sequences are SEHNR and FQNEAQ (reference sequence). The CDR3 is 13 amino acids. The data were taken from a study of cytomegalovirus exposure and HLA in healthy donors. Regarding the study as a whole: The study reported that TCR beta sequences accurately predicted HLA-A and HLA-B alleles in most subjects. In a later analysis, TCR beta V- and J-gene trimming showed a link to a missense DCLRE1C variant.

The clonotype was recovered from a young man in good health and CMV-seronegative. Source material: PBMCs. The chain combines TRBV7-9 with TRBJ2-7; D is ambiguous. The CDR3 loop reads CASSSPLAYEQYF. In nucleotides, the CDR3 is TGTGCCAGCAGCTCCCCCCTTGCCTACGAGCAGTACTTC.